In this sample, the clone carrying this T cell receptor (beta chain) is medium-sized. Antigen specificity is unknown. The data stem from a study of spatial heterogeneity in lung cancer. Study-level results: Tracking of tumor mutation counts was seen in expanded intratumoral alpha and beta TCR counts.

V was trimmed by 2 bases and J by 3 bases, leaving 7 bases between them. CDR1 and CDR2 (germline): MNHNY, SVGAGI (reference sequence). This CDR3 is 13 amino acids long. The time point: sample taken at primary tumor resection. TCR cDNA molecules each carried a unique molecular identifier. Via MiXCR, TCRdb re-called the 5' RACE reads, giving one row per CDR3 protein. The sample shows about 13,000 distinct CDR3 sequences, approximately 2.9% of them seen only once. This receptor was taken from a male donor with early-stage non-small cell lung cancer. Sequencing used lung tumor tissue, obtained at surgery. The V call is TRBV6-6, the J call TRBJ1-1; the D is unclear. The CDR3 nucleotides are TGTGCCAGCAGTTACATCGGTGACACTGAAGCTTTCTTT. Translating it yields CASSYIGDTEAFF.